This T cell receptor beta chain was identified during a study of cytomegalovirus exposure and HLA in healthy donors. Findings and limits, study-wide: Earlier analysis found most TCR beta V segments productive about 90% or about 30% of the time. TCR beta sequences reportedly predicted the HLA-A and HLA-B alleles of most subjects accurately. A further, later analysis showed that HLA-associated TCR beta chains (compared with equally common others) were more clonally expanded. Likely technical artifact: a cluster of highly shared sequence variants.

The PCR contained 60 Vbeta and 13 Jbeta primers. This table comes from immunoSEQ multiplex PCR, and its TCRdb copy is limited to in-frame clones, with some not included. The sample holds roughly 71,000 clones, more than 75% seen once. The count of this clone is one. Antigen unknown. The germline V gene encodes CDR1 MDHEN and CDR2 SYDVKM. The CDR3 totals 11 residues. The trim removed 6 bases at V and 10 bases at J, leaving 3 bases unmatched. Sequencing used PBMCs. The receptor was isolated from a girl under 18 in good health and CMV-seropositive. The rearrangement links TRBV28 to TRBJ2-1; 7 bases align to TRBD1. This CDR3 is CASRTGQEQFF. The CDR3 DNA sequence: TGTGCCAGCAGAACGGGACAGGAGCAGTTCTTC. Supplemented by reference TRBV28 and TRBJ2-1, the full variable domain reads DVKVTQSSRYLVKRTGEKVFLECVQDMDHENMFWYRQDPGLGLRLIYFSYDVKMKEKGDIPEGYSVSREKKERFSLILESASTNQTSMYLCASRTGQEQFFGPGTRLTVL.